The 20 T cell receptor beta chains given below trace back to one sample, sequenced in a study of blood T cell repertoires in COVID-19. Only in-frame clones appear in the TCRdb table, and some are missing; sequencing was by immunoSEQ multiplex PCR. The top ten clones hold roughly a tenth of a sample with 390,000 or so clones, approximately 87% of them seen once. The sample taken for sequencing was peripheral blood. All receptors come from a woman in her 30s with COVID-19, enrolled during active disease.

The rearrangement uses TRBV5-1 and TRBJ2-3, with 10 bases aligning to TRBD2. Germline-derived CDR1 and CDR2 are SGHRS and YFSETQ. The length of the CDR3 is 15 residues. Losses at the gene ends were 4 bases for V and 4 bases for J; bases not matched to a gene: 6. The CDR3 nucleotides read TGCGCCAGCAGCCTGAAGCGGGAGGGCGCAGATACGCAGTATTTT. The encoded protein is CASSLKREGADTQYF.

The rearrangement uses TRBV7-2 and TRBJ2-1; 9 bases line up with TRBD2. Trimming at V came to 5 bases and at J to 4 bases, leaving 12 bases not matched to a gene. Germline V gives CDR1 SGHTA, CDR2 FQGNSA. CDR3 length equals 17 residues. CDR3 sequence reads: CASSQQEGLATYNEQFF. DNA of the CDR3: TGTGCCAGCAGCCAGCAGGAGGGACTAGCAACTTACAATGAGCAGTTCTTC.

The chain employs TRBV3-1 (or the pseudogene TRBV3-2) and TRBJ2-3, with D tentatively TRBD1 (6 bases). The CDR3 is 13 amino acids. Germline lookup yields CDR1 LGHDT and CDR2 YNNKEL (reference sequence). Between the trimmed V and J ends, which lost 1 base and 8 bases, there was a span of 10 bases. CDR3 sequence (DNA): TGTGCCAGCAGCCAAGTTCAAGGGGGTACGCAGTATTTT. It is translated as CASSQVQGGTQYF.

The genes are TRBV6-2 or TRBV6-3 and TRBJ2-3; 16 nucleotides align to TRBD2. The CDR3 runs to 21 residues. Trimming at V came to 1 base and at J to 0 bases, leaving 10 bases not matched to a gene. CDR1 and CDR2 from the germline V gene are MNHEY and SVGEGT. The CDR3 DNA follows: TGTGCCAGCAGTTACTTCCCCGGGACTAGCGGGAGGGGGGCTAGCACAGATACGCAGTATTTT. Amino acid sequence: CASSYFPGTSGRGASTDTQYF.

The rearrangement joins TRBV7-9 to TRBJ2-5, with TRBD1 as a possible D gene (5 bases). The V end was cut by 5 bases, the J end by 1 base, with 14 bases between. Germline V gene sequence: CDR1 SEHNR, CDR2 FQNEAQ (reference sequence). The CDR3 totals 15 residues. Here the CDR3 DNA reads TGTGCCAGCAGCCGAGTAAAGGGGATCCAAGAGACCCAGTACTTC. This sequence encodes CASSRVKGIQETQYF.

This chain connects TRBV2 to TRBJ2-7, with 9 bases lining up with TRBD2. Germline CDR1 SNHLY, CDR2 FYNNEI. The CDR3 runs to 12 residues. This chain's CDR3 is CASSESYLAGEV. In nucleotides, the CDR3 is TGTGCCAGCAGTGAGAGCTATTTAGCGGGAGAGGTC.

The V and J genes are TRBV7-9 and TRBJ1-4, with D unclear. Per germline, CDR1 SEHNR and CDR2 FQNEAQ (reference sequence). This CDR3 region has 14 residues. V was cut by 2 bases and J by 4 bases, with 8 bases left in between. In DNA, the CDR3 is TGTGCCAGCAGCTTAAAGCTAATTAATGAAAAACTGTTTTTT. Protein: CASSLKLINEKLFF.

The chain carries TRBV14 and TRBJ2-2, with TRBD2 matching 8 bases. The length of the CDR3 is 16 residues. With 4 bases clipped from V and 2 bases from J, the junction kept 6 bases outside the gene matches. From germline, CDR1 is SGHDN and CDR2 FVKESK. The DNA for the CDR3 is TGTGCCAGCAGCCTACTTAGCGGGGTTAACACCGGGGAGCTGTTTTTT. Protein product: CASSLLSGVNTGELFF.

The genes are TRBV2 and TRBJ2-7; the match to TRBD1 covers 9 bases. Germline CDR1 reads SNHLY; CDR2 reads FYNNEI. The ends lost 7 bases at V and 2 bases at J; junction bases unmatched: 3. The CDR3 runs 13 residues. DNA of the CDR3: TGTGCCAGCAACAGGGGGCAGGCCTACGAGCAGTACTTC. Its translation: CASNRGQAYEQYF.

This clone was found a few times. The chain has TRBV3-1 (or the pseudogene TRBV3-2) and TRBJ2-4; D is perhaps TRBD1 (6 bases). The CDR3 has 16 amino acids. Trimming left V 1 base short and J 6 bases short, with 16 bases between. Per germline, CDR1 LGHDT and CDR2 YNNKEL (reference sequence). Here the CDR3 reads CASSQGAWTALNIQYF. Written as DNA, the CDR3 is TGTGCCAGCAGCCAAGGCGCATGGACAGCCTTAAACATTCAGTACTTC.

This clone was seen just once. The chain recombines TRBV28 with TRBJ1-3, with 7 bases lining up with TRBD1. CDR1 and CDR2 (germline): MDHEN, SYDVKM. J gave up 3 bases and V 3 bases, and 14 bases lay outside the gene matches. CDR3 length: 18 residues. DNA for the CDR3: TGTGCCAGCAGTTTGCTACCTTTGACAGGGCGGGGTGGAAACACCATATATTTT. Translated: CASSLLPLTGRGGNTIYF.

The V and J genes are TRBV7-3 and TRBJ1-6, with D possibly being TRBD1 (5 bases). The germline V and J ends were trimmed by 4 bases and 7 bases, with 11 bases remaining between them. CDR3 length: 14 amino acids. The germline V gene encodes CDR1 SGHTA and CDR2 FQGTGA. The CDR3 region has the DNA TGTGCCAGCAGCTCCCAGTCAGGGAATTCACCCCTCCACTTT. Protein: CASSSQSGNSPLHF.

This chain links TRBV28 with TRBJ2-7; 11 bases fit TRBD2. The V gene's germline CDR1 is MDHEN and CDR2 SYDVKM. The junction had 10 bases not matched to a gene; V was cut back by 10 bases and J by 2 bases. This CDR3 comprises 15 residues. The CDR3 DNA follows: TGTGCCACAGAAGACGGACTAGCGGGCACCTACGAGCAGTACTTC. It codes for CATEDGLAGTYEQYF.

DNA of the CDR3: TGTGCCATCAGGGCCCCCCGGGGGGAGCAGTACTTC. Encoded protein: CAIRAPRGEQYF. The V gene is TRBV10-3, the J gene TRBJ2-7, with D possibly TRBD2 on 6 matching bases. This CDR3 contains 12 residues. Germline CDR1 ENHRY, CDR2 SYGVKD. V lost 6 bases, J lost 7 bases, and 13 bases lay in between.

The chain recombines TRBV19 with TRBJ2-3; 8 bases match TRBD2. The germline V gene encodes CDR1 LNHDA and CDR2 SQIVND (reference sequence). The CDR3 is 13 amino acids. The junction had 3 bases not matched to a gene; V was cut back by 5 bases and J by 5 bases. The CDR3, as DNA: TGTGCCAGTAGTCGGGGGGGGGAAGATACGCAGTATTTT. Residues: CASSRGGEDTQYF. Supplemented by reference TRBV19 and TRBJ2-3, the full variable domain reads DGGITQSPKYLFRKEGQNVTLSCEQNLNHDAMYWYRQDPGQGLRLIYYSQIVNDFQKGDIAEGYSVSREKKESFPLTVTSAQKNPTAFYLCASSRGGEDTQYFGPGTRLTVL.

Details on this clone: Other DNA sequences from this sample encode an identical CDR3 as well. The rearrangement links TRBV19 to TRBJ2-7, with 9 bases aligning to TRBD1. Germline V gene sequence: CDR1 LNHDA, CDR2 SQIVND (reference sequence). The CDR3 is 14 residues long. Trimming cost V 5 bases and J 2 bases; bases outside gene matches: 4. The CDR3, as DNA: TGTGCCAGTAGTCCGGGACAGGGTCCCTACGAGCAGTACTTC. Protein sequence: CASSPGQGPYEQYF.

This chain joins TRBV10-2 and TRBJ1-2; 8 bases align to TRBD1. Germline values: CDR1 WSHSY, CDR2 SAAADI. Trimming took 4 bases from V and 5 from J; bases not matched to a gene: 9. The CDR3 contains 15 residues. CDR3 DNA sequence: TGCGCCAGCAGTGGAGGACAGGGAATTGGATATGGCTACACCTTC. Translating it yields CASSGGQGIGYGYTF.

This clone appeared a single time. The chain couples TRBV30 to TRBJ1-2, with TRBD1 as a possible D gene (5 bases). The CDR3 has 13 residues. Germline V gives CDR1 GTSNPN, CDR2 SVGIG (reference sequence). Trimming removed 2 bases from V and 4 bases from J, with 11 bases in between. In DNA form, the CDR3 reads TGTGCCTGGAGTTGGCCAGGGCCCTATGGCTACACCTTC. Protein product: CAWSWPGPYGYTF.

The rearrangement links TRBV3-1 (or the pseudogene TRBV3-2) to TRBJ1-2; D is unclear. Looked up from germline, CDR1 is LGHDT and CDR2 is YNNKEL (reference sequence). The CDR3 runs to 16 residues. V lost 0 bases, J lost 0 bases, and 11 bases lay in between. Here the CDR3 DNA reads TGTGCCAGCAGCCAAGATTTCGGGGTAGCTAACTATGGCTACACCTTC. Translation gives CASSQDFGVANYGYTF.

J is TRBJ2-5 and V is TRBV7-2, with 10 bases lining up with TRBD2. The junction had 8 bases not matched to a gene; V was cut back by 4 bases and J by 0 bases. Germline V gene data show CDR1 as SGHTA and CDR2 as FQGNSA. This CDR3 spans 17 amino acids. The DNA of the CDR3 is TGTGCCAGCAGCTATAGTAGCGGGAGGCGGTACCAAGAGACCCAGTACTTC. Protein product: CASSYSSGRRYQETQYF.